The clone carrying this TCR beta chain was seen at least ten times. Its antigen is undetermined. The data belong to a study of T-cell memory formation after mild COVID-19. Overall study context: Clustering of TCRs was largely donor specific. Study-wide results and limits: Contracting clones from day 15 to 85 showed balanced CD4/CD8; later expanders favored CD4+.

This CDR3 has 19 amino acids. V shed 6 bases, J shed 0 bases, and the junction held 16 bases outside the gene matches. Sample barcodes and UMIs were carried by the TCR alpha and TCR beta cDNA libraries that 5'RACE generated with constant-segment primers. One entry per CDR3 protein, called by TCRdb with MiXCR from the 5' RACE reads. The sample contains over 120,000 distinct CDR3 sequences, around 5.8% of which appear only once. The clonotype was recovered from an adult woman who had mild COVID-19 (a few samples of this study predate the infection). Cell type and time point are not known. The sample taken for sequencing was PBMCs or a T cell subset sorted from them (not recorded which). The chain recombines TRBV12-3 or TRBV12-4 with TRBJ2-3; 9 bases are shared with TRBD2. In nucleotides, the CDR3 is TGTGCCAGCAGCGAGAGAGGTGAGCTAGCGGGATTCAGCACAGATACGCAGTATTTT. Its protein is CASSERGELAGFSTDTQYF.